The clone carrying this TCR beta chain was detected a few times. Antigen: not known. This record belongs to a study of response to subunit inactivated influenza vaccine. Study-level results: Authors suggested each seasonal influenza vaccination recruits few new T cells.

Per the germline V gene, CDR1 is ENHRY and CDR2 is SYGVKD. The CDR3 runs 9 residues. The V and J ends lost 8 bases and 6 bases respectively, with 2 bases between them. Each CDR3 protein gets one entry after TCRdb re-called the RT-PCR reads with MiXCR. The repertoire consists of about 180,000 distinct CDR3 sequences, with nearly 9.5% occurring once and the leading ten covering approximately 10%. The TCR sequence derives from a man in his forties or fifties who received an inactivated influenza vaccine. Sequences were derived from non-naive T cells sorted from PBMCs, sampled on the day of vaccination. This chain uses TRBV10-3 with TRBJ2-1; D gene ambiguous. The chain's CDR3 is CAILNEQFF. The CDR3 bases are TGTGCCATCCTCAATGAGCAGTTCTTC.